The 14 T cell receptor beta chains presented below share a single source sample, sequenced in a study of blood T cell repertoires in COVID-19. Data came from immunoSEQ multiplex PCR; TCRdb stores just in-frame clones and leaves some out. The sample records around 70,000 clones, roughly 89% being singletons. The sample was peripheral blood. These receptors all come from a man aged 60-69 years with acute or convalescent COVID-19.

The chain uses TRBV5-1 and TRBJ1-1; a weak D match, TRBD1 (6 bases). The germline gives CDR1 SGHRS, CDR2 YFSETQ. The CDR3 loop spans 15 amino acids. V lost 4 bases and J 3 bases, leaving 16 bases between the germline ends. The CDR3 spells CASSTFPGEDTEAFF. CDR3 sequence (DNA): TGCGCCAGCAGCACCTTCCCAGGGGAAGACACTGAAGCTTTCTTT. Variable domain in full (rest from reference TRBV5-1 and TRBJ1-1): KAGVTQTPRYLIKTRGQQVTLSCSPISGHRSVSWYQQTPGQGLQFLFEYFSETQRNKGNFPGRFSGRQFSNSRSEMNVSTLELGDSALYLCASSTFPGEDTEAFFGQGTRLTVV.

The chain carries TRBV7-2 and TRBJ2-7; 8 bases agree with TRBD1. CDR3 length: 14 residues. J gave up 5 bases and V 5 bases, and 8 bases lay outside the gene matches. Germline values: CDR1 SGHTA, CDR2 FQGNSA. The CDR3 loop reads CASSPDRGPHEQYF. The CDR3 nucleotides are TGTGCCAGCAGCCCAGACAGGGGTCCCCACGAGCAGTACTTC.

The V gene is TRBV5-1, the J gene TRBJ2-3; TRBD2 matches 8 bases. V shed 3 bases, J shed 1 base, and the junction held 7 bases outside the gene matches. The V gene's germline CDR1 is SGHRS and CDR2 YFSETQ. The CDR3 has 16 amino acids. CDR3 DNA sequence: TGCGCCAGCAGCTATGAGCGGGGGACCCGCACAGATACGCAGTATTTT. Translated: CASSYERGTRTDTQYF.

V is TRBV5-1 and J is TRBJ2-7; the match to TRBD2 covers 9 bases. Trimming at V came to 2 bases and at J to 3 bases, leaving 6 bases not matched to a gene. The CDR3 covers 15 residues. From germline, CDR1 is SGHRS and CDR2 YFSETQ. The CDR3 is CASSLTSGLNYEQYF. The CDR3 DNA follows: TGCGCCAGCAGCTTAACTAGCGGGTTAAACTACGAGCAGTACTTC. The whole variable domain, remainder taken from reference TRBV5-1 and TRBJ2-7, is KAGVTQTPRYLIKTRGQQVTLSCSPISGHRSVSWYQQTPGQGLQFLFEYFSETQRNKGNFPGRFSGRQFSNSRSEMNVSTLELGDSALYLCASSLTSGLNYEQYFGPGTRLTVT.

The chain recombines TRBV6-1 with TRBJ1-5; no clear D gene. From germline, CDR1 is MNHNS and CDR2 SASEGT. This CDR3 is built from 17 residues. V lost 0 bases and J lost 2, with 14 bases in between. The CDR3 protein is CASSEAVATGGNQPQHF. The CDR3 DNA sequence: TGTGCCAGCAGTGAAGCGGTGGCGACGGGTGGCAATCAGCCCCAGCATTTT.

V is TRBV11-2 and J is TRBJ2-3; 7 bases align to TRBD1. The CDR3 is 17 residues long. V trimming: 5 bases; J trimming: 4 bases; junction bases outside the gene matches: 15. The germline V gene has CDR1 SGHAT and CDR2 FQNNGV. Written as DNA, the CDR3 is TGTGCCAGCAGCACTGGGAGACAGGGTGAGAATCCAGATACGCAGTATTTT. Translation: CASSTGRQGENPDTQYF.

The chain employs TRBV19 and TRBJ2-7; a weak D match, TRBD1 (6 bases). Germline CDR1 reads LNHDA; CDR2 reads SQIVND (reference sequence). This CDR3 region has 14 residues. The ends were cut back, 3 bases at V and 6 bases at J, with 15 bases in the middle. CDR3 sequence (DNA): TGTGCCAGTAGTATCTCCGACAGGACCTCCGAGCAGTACTTC. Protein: CASSISDRTSEQYF.

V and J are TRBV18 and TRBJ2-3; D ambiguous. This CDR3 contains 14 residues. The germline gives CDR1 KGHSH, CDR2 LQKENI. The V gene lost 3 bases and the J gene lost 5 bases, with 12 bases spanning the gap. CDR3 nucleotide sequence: TGTGCCAGCTCACCGTCCGGGTTGGGAGATACGCAGTATTTT. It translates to CASSPSGLGDTQYF.

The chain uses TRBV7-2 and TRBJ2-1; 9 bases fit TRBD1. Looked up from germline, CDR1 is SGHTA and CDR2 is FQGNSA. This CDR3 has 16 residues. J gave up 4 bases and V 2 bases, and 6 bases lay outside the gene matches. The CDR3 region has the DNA TGTGCCAGCAGCTTATCACAGGGGGCCGGATACAATGAGCAGTTCTTC. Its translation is CASSLSQGAGYNEQFF. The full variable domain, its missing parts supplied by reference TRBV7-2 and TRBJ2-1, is GAGVSQSPSNKVTEKGKDVELRCDPISGHTALYWYRQSLGQGLEFLIYFQGNSAPDKSGLPSDRFSAERTGGSVSTLTIQRTQQEDSAVYLCASSLSQGAGYNEQFFGPGTRLTVL.

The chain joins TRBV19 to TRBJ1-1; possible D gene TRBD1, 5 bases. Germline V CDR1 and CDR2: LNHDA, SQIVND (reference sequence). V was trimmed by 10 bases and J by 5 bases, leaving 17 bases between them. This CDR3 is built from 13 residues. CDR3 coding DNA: TGTGCCACCCAGGGTCTCCGGGGGACTGAAGCTTTCTTT. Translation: CATQGLRGTEAFF.

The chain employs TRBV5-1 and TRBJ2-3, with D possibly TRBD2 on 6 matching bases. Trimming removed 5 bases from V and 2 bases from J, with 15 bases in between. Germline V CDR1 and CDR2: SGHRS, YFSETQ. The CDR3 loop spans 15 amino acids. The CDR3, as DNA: TGCGCCAGCAGTACTAGCAGCGATCACACAGATACGCAGTATTTT. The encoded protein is CASSTSSDHTDTQYF.

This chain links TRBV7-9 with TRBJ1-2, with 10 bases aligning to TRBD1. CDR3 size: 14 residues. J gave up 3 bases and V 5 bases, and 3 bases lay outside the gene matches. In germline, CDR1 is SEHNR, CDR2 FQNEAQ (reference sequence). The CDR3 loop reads CASSPGQGDYGYTF. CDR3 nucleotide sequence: TGTGCCAGCAGCCCCGGACAGGGGGACTATGGCTACACCTTC.

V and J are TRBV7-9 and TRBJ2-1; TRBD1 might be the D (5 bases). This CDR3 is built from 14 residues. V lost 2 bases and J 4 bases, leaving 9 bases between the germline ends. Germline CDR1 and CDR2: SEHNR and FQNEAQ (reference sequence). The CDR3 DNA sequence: TGTGCCAGCAGCTTACTAGGACAATACAATGAGCAGTTCTTC. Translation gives CASSLLGQYNEQFF.

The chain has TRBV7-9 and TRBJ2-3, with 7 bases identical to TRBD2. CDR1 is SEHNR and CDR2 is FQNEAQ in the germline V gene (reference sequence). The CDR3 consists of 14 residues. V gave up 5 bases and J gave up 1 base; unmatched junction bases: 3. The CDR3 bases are TGTGCCAGCAGCATGGGGGGGGGCACAGATACGCAGTATTTT. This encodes CASSMGGGTDTQYF.